Only a few counts were recorded for the clone carrying this TCR beta chain. Its specificity is not known. The data were obtained in a study of T cells after yellow fever vaccination. General observations from the study: Contaminating bulk clonotypes could be abundant in FACS-sorted repertoires. Relatively few clonotypes were ones that appeared in both CD4 and CD8 compartments. Most primary-vaccination clones reappeared after the booster (about 95% CD4, 88% CD8).

The CDR3 sequence is 15 residues long. V was pared by 5 bases and J by 3 bases, with 9 bases of the junction left unmatched. Per the germline V gene, CDR1 is SGHTA and CDR2 is FQGNSA. 5'RACE template switching generated TCR cDNA, adding a universal primer site and UMIs. Via MiXCR, TCRdb re-called the 5' RACE reads, giving one row per CDR3 protein. The data contain more than 300,000 distinct CDR3 sequences, approximately 4.3% of them singletons. The clonotype was recovered from a man aged 18-30 years who received the YFV17D yellow fever vaccine. The genes are TRBV7-2 and TRBJ1-2; 7 nucleotides align to TRBD1. The sample here was PBMCs, taken 15 days after the yellow fever booster vaccination. CDR3 sequence (DNA): TGTGCCAGCAGCCCTTACCGGGACAGACACTATGGCTACACCTTC. Amino acid sequence: CASSPYRDRHYGYTF.